This TCR beta chain was recovered during a study of cytomegalovirus exposure and HLA in healthy donors. On the study more broadly: Of the donors genotyped, approximately 430 in all, 75% to 85% fell in the Caucasian-associated ancestry cluster.

Study-wide findings and caveats: A later analysis found that most CMV-associated TCR beta chains appeared HLA-restricted. Researchers reported that a few CMV-associated chains were confirmed in vitro as CMV antigen-specific. Sequencing probably produced one cluster of sequence variants that were highly shared.

Amplification used 60 Vbeta primers and 13 Jbeta primers. Here immunoSEQ multiplex PCR was the method, and the copy in TCRdb shows in-frame clones only, minus some. The sample gives roughly 66,000 clones, 55% to 70% of which show up once; 3% to 3.5% is in the top ten. The CDR3 contains 15 residues. The germline CDR1 and CDR2 sequences are MDHEN and SYDVKM. This clone came up a few times. Its specificity is unknown. The junction and the germline gene differ at one end; a read error may be behind it. Sequencing was done on a sample of PBMCs. This sequence originates from a woman aged 45 to 65 in good health and CMV-seronegative. This rearrangement joins TRBV28 to TRBJ2-5; perhaps TRBD1 as D (6 bases). The CDR3 here is CASSFYREIQEAQYF. The CDR3 coding sequence is TGTGCCAGCAGTTTTTACAGGGAAATCCAAGAGGCCCAGTACTTC.